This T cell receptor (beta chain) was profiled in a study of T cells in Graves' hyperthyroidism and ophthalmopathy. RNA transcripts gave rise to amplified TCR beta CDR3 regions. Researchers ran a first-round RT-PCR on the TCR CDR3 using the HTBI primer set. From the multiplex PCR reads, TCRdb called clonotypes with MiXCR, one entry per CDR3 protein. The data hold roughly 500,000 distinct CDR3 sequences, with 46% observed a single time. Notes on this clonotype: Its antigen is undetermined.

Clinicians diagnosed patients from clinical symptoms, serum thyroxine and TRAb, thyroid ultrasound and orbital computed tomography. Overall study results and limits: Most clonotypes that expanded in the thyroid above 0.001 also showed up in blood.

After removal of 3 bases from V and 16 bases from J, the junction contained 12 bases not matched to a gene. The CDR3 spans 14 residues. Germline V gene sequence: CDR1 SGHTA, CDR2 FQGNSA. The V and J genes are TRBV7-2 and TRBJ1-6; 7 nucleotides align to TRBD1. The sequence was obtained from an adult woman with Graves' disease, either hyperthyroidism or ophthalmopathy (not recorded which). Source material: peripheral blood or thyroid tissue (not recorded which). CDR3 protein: CASSFGTENSRLHF. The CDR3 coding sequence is TGTGCCAGCAGCTTCGGGACAGAGAATTCACGGCTCCACTTT.